By share, the clone carrying this TCR beta chain counts as large. Its specificity is not known. TCRdb re-analysed the 5' RACE reads in MiXCR, keeping a single row per CDR3 protein. The sample lists about 4,900 distinct CDR3 sequences; 22% were seen once. The V and J ends lost 1 base and 4 bases respectively, with 9 bases between them. The germline V gene encodes CDR1 SGHTA and CDR2 FQGNSA. The CDR3 extends over 14 amino acids. These data originate in a study of spatial heterogeneity in lung cancer. Study-level information: Matched bulk RNA-seq gave a T cell module score that correlated strongly with tumor-region TCR transcript counts. Study results and caveats: Tumor T cells had an estimated coverage that came to 6% to 7.5% for alpha chains and less than 15% for beta chains. Intratumoral expanded alpha and beta TCR counts were found to track tumor mutation counts.

Sample time point: sample taken at primary tumor resection. Untreated early-stage non-small cell lung cancer patients, 72 in total, were the donors. The source material was lung tumor tissue, sampled at surgery. The V and J genes are TRBV7-2 and TRBJ2-3, with D maybe TRBD1 (5 bases). The clonotype was recovered from a male donor with early-stage non-small cell lung cancer. DNA of the CDR3: TGTGCCAGCAGCTTAGAGGGGCAGTCAGATACGCAGTATTTT. Protein product: CASSLEGQSDTQYF. Full variable domain (missing parts from reference TRBV7-2 and TRBJ2-3): GAGVSQSPSNKVTEKGKDVELRCDPISGHTALYWYRQSLGQGLEFLIYFQGNSAPDKSGLPSDRFSAERTGGSVSTLTIQRTQQEDSAVYLCASSLEGQSDTQYFGPGTRLTVL.